This entry lists 24 T cell receptor beta chains sequenced from one sample in a study of cytomegalovirus exposure and HLA in healthy donors. It was with 60 Vbeta and 13 Jbeta primers that the PCR ran. Assay used: immunoSEQ multiplex PCR; TCRdb lists only in-frame clones, some missing. The table has over 150,000 clones, approximately 80% seen once. Sample: PBMCs. Receptors originate from a man between 18 and 35 years old in good health and CMV-seronegative.

This clone has a single count. V and J are TRBV7-2 and TRBJ2-2; D is perhaps TRBD2 (5 bases). This CDR3 comprises 19 residues. Trimming left V 3 bases short and J 3 bases short, with 23 bases between. Looked up from germline, CDR1 is SGHTA and CDR2 is FQGNSA. The CDR3 reads CASSFWATRALVDTGELFF. DNA of the CDR3: TGTGCCAGCAGCTTCTGGGCGACGAGGGCGTTAGTGGACACCGGGGAGCTGTTTTTT.

This clone was observed once. The chain uses TRBV5-1 and TRBJ1-3; 9 bases fit TRBD1. CDR3 length: 16 residues. J was trimmed by 7 bases and V by 4 bases; bases with no gene match: 12. Germline V gene lookup returns CDR1 SGHRS and CDR2 YFSETQ. CDR3 sequence: CASSGETGGRGNTIYF. In DNA form, the CDR3 reads TGCGCCAGCAGCGGAGAAACAGGGGGCCGGGGGAACACCATATATTTT.

The J gene is TRBJ2-7, the V gene TRBV6-5; maybe TRBD1 (7 bases). V lost 10 bases, J lost 0 bases, and 16 bases lay in between. Germline V gene lookup returns CDR1 MNHEY and CDR2 SVGAGI. The CDR3 has 14 amino acids. The chain's CDR3 is CANHPGGSSYEQYF. As DNA, the CDR3 is TGTGCCAACCACCCAGGGGGGAGCTCCTACGAGCAGTACTTC.

The V and J genes are TRBV27 and TRBJ1-1; 9 positions agree with TRBD1. V was pared by 3 bases and J by 6 bases, with 5 bases of the junction left unmatched. CDR1 MNHEY and CDR2 SMNVEV come from the germline V gene (reference sequence). This CDR3 contains 14 residues. For the CDR3, the DNA is TGTGCCAGCAGTTTCTATCGGGACAGGGCTGAAGCTTTCTTT. Protein product: CASSFYRDRAEAFF.

This chain uses TRBV5-1 with TRBJ2-7; TRBD1 matches at 8 bases. This CDR3 is 12 amino acids long. The germline V gene has CDR1 SGHRS and CDR2 YFSETQ. Trimming took 5 bases from V and 8 from J; bases not matched to a gene: 6. CDR3: CASSPDRGKQYF. CDR3 in DNA: TGCGCCAGCAGTCCCGACAGGGGCAAGCAGTACTTC.

The V and J genes are TRBV5-1 and TRBJ1-1; possibly TRBD1 for D (5 bases). The CDR3 is made up of 18 amino acids. Trimming pared 0 bases from V and 0 bases from J, leaving 18 bases between. Germline CDR1 and CDR2: SGHRS and YFSETQ. The DNA for the CDR3 is TGCGCCAGCAGCTTGGTATCCGGGGGGGTGGGACTGAACACTGAAGCTTTCTTT. It codes for CASSLVSGGVGLNTEAFF.

V gene TRBV5-1 combines with J gene TRBJ1-1; possibly TRBD1 for D (6 bases). Deletions cut 6 bases from V and 5 bases from J, with 14 bases between. The germline CDR1 and CDR2 sequences are SGHRS and YFSETQ. This CDR3 is built from 13 residues. The CDR3 nucleotides are TGCGCCAGCACCAACTCCGGACAGACTGAAGCTTTCTTT. Its translation: CASTNSGQTEAFF.

The chain carries TRBV5-8 and TRBJ1-1, with D maybe TRBD1 (5 bases). The CDR3 loop spans 14 amino acids. Trimming removed 2 bases at V and 4 bases at J, with 12 bases between. Germline CDR1 reads SGHTS; CDR2 reads YDEGEE. CDR3 sequence (DNA): TGTGCCAGCAGCTTTGGGGGGATGGGCACTGAAGCTTTCTTT. This codes for CASSFGGMGTEAFF.

The genes are TRBV4-1 and TRBJ2-3; no firm D call. Trimming took 0 bases from V and 6 from J, leaving 7 bases between them. Per germline, CDR1 MGHRA and CDR2 YSYEKL. The CDR3 covers 13 residues. The CDR3 nucleotides are TGCGCCAGCAGCCAAGATCGTCCCGATACGCAGTATTTT. Its translation is CASSQDRPDTQYF.

The CDR3 coding sequence is TGTGCCAGCAGCCAAGATTCTAGCGCCAGCTCCTACGAGCAGTACTTC. Translating gives CASSQDSSASSYEQYF. The rearrangement uses TRBV14 and TRBJ2-7, with D possibly TRBD2 on 6 matching bases. In germline, CDR1 is SGHDN, CDR2 FVKESK. This CDR3 comprises 16 residues. V lost 0 bases to trimming and J lost 0 bases, with 12 bases between them. The full variable domain, in which reference TRBV14 and TRBJ2-7 provide the parts outside the CDR3, is EAGVTQFPSHSVIEKGQTVTLRCDPISGHDNLYWYRRVMGKEIKFLLHFVKESKQDESGMPNNRFLAERTGGTYSTLKVQPAELEDSGVYFCASSQDSSASSYEQYFGPGTRLTVT.

The chain combines TRBV11-2 with TRBJ2-3; TRBD1 is a possible D gene (6 bases). V gave up 4 bases and J gave up 0 bases, with 14 bases separating them. CDR1 and CDR2 (germline): SGHAT, FQNNGV. CDR3 size: 16 residues. CDR3: CASSSGYGQSTDTQYF. The CDR3, as DNA: TGTGCCAGCAGCTCGGGATACGGACAGAGCACAGATACGCAGTATTTT.

The J gene is TRBJ1-5, the V gene TRBV28; no clear D. Trimming stripped 4 bases from V and 6 bases from J, with 13 bases between. CDR3 length: 14 amino acids. Per germline, CDR1 MDHEN and CDR2 SYDVKM. CDR3 loop: CASSYARVGQPQHF. The CDR3 nucleotides read TGTGCCAGCAGTTACGCGCGGGTTGGTCAGCCCCAGCATTTT.

This clone was found once. The rearrangement joins TRBV7-9 to TRBJ2-1; possibly TRBD2 for D (5 bases). Germline V lookup: CDR1 SEHNR, CDR2 FQNEAQ (reference sequence). Trimming removed 3 bases from V and 0 bases from J, with 9 bases in between. This CDR3 contains 15 residues. CDR3 sequence reads: CASSLDSSSYNEQFF. The DNA of the CDR3 is TGTGCCAGCAGCTTGGACTCGAGCTCCTACAATGAGCAGTTCTTC. The full variable domain, in which reference TRBV7-9 and TRBJ2-1 provide the parts outside the CDR3, is DTGVSQNPRHKITKRGQNVTFRCDPISEHNRLYWYRQTLGQGPEFLTYFQNEAQLEKSRLLSDRFSAERPKGSFSTLEIQRTEQGDSAMYLCASSLDSSSYNEQFFGPGTRLTVL.

The V gene is TRBV7-9, the J gene TRBJ2-1; D gene uncertain. There are 13 residues in the CDR3. The germline V and J ends were trimmed by 1 base and 9 bases, with 10 bases remaining between them. Germline lookup yields CDR1 SEHNR and CDR2 FQNEAQ (reference sequence). The CDR3 nucleotides read TGTGCCAGCAGCTTAGACCGCGGCCGTGAGCAGTTCTTC. Its protein is CASSLDRGREQFF.

Only one count was recorded for this clone. The J gene is TRBJ1-2, the V gene TRBV6-5; D not resolved. The germline gives CDR1 MNHEY, CDR2 SVGAGI. V lost 6 bases and J 8 bases, leaving 19 bases between the germline ends. The CDR3 length is 14 residues. CDR3 in amino acids: CASRPSATNPGYTF. In nucleotides, the CDR3 is TGTGCCAGCAGACCGAGCGCTACTAATCCCGGCTACACCTTC.

V usage is TRBV7-9 and J usage is TRBJ1-2; 7 nucleotides match TRBD1. The ends lost 3 bases at V and 2 bases at J; junction bases unmatched: 6. Per germline, CDR1 SEHNR and CDR2 FQNEAQ (reference sequence). The CDR3 contains 15 residues. The CDR3 sequence: CASSLGTGVNYGYTF. The CDR3 nucleotides read TGTGCCAGCAGCTTGGGCACAGGGGTAAACTATGGCTACACCTTC.

Written as DNA, the CDR3 is TGTGCCAGCAGCCCCGCTGTGGGTCCAGGCTACGAGCAGTACTTC. Its protein is CASSPAVGPGYEQYF. This chain links TRBV7-6 with TRBJ2-7, with unresolved D. CDR3 length: 15 amino acids. The V gene's germline CDR1 is SGHVS and CDR2 FNYEAQ. V was pared by 5 bases and J by 3 bases, with 17 bases between.

This chain uses TRBV27 with TRBJ2-1, with TRBD2 as a possible D gene (7 bases). With 6 bases removed from V and 6 bases from J, the gap between germline ends came to 18 bases. CDR3 size: 15 residues. Germline CDR1 reads MNHEY; CDR2 reads SMNVEV (reference sequence). This CDR3 is CASRERGGARNEQFF. The DNA of the CDR3 is TGTGCCAGCAGGGAAAGGGGGGGGGCTCGCAATGAGCAGTTCTTC.

The chain is built from TRBV6-5 and TRBJ2-5; D gene uncertain. V lost 0 bases, J lost 2 bases, and 10 bases lay in between. The CDR3 runs to 15 residues. The germline gives CDR1 MNHEY, CDR2 SVGAGI. The CDR3 coding sequence is TGTGCCAGCAGTTACTCGAAAGTAACACAAGAGACCCAGTACTTC. Protein product: CASSYSKVTQETQYF.

This chain connects TRBV9 to TRBJ1-2; tentative D call: TRBD1 (6 bases). Germline assignment: CDR1 SGDLS and CDR2 YYNGEE. The V end was cut by 3 bases, the J end by 2 bases, with 14 bases between. This CDR3 region has 15 residues. The chain's CDR3 is CASSGIKGDNYGYTF. For the CDR3, the DNA is TGTGCCAGCAGCGGTATTAAGGGGGACAACTATGGCTACACCTTC.

The chain couples TRBV7-9 to TRBJ2-3; D is perhaps TRBD1 (5 bases). Trimming removed 1 base at V and 2 bases at J, with 10 bases between. This CDR3 contains 15 residues. Per the germline V gene, CDR1 is SEHNR and CDR2 is FQNEAQ (reference sequence). CDR3 protein: CASSLGQSSTDTQYF. In nucleotides, the CDR3 is TGTGCCAGCAGCTTAGGACAGTCGTCCACAGATACGCAGTATTTT.

V and J are TRBV27 and TRBJ1-1; possible D gene TRBD1, 5 bases. Per germline, CDR1 MNHEY and CDR2 SMNVEV (reference sequence). Trimming removed 5 bases from V and 2 bases from J, with 9 bases in between. CDR3 length: 13 amino acids. The CDR3 loop is CASSRTGNTEAFF. The CDR3 nucleotides are TGTGCCAGCAGTCGTACAGGAAACACTGAAGCTTTCTTT.

The rearrangement uses TRBV28 and TRBJ2-1; 13 bases line up with TRBD2. This CDR3 has 18 amino acids. V was pared by 1 base and J by 6 bases, with 9 bases of the junction left unmatched. The germline CDR1 and CDR2 sequences are MDHEN and SYDVKM. The CDR3 region has the DNA TGTGCCAGCAGTTTATATCGGACTAGCGGGAGTTTCTCCAATGAGCAGTTCTTC. Its translation: CASSLYRTSGSFSNEQFF.

The chain employs TRBV7-8 and TRBJ2-5; 11 positions agree with TRBD2. Trimming cost V 2 bases and J 4 bases; bases outside gene matches: 12. The CDR3 contains 18 residues. Germline V gene lookup returns CDR1 SGHVS and CDR2 FQNEAQ. CDR3 residues: CASSLLAGGLSFRETQYF. The CDR3 DNA sequence: TGTGCCAGCAGCTTATTAGCGGGGGGGCTGAGTTTCAGAGAGACCCAGTACTTC.